These 17 T cell receptor beta chains share one sample of origin, sequenced in a study of T cell changes during pregnancy in multiple sclerosis. Some clones are missing from TCRdb's copy, which holds only in-frame ones; the method was immunoSEQ multiplex PCR. Among approximately 60,000 clones listed, around 93% were seen once. The material sequenced was peripheral blood, taken after pregnancy. The origin of the receptors is a female donor in good health, enrolled as a control in a pregnancy study.

A word on this clone: Its ends do not fully match the called genes, so a read error is possible. J is TRBJ2-1 and V is TRBV7-7; possibly TRBD1 for D (6 bases). Germline V gene lookup returns CDR1 SSHAT and CDR2 FNYEAQ (reference sequence). The CDR3 is 13 residues long. Here the CDR3 DNA reads TGTGCTAGCAGCCGAGACAGGACCAATGAGCAGTTCTTC. Translation: CASSRDRTNEQFF.

This clone has more than one count but fewer than ten. V usage is TRBV30 and J usage is TRBJ1-1; D is uncertain. The ends were cut back, 4 bases at V and 5 bases at J, with 20 bases in the middle. Germline CDR1 and CDR2: GTSNPN and SVGIG (reference sequence). CDR3 length: 15 residues. The CDR3 DNA reads TGTGCCTGGACCCTAGGAGGGAGGAGGGATACTGAAGCTTTCTTT. Encoded protein: CAWTLGGRRDTEAFF.

V usage is TRBV7-9 and J usage is TRBJ1-3, with D possibly TRBD1 on 6 matching bases. This CDR3 comprises 13 residues. Germline values: CDR1 SEHNR, CDR2 FQNEAQ (reference sequence). The V gene lost 3 bases and the J gene lost 7 bases, with 10 bases spanning the gap. This chain's CDR3 is CASSFWQGNTIYF. CDR3 bases: TGTGCCAGCAGCTTTTGGCAGGGGAACACCATATATTTT.

V usage is TRBV27 and J usage is TRBJ1-2; 9 bases match TRBD1. J lost 2 bases, V lost 3 bases, and 13 bases had no gene match. The CDR3 length is 18 residues. Germline CDR1 reads MNHEY; CDR2 reads SMNVEV (reference sequence). The CDR3 sequence: CASSFLTSGTGPNYGYTF. In DNA, the CDR3 is TGTGCCAGCAGTTTCTTGACCTCCGGGACAGGGCCGAACTATGGCTACACCTTC.

This clone was seen once. This chain joins TRBV18 and TRBJ1-1, with 9 bases matching TRBD1. The V gene end was trimmed by 6 bases and the J gene end by 0 bases; junction bases not matched to a gene: 5. The CDR3 length is 15 residues. Germline lookup yields CDR1 KGHSH and CDR2 LQKENI. The CDR3 bases are TGTGCCAGCTCTGGGACAGGGTACATGAACACTGAAGCTTTCTTT. This encodes CASSGTGYMNTEAFF.

This clone was detected a few times. J is TRBJ1-1 and V is TRBV10-3; 7 bases agree with TRBD1. Germline CDR1 and CDR2: ENHRY and SYGVKD. After removal of 4 bases from V and 7 bases from J, the junction contained 9 bases not matched to a gene. The CDR3 is 14 residues long. CDR3 loop: CAISGTGREFEAFF. In DNA, the CDR3 is TGTGCCATCAGTGGGACAGGACGGGAGTTTGAAGCTTTCTTT.

This chain connects TRBV5-1 to TRBJ1-1; unclear D gene. The V and J ends lost 2 bases and 6 bases respectively, with 8 bases between them. Germline V gives CDR1 SGHRS, CDR2 YFSETQ. This CDR3 has 12 amino acids. CDR3 coding DNA: TGCGCCAGCAGCTTAGGAGCCGCTGAAGCTTTCTTT. Its translation: CASSLGAAEAFF.

This sequence joins TRBV30 and TRBJ2-7; 7 bases fit TRBD1. The CDR3 consists of 14 residues. The germline gives CDR1 GTSNPN, CDR2 SVGIG (reference sequence). With V trimmed by 0 bases and J by 3 bases, 5 bases remained unmatched. The CDR3 is CAWSVQGQSYEQYF. In DNA, the CDR3 is TGTGCCTGGAGTGTACAGGGACAGAGCTACGAGCAGTACTTC.

The V gene is TRBV27, the J gene TRBJ2-1, with 9 bases fitting TRBD2. The CDR3 has 15 residues. V was pared by 6 bases and J by 5 bases, with 8 bases of the junction left unmatched. Germline V CDR1 and CDR2: MNHEY, SMNVEV (reference sequence). CDR3 loop: CASRLRLAENNEQFF. CDR3 DNA sequence: TGTGCCAGCAGACTTCGACTAGCGGAAAACAATGAGCAGTTCTTC.

The V and J genes are TRBV4-1 and TRBJ1-5, with D possibly TRBD1 on 5 matching bases. Germline lookup yields CDR1 MGHRA and CDR2 YSYEKL. The CDR3 is made up of 15 amino acids. Trimming cost V 4 bases and J 3 bases, with 13 bases left between them. The CDR3: CASSPYGDFNQPQHF. The CDR3 DNA reads TGCGCCAGCAGCCCGTACGGGGACTTCAATCAGCCCCAGCATTTT.

The chain links TRBV7-9 to TRBJ2-1; no definite D call. Trimming cost V 5 bases and J 0 bases, with 11 bases left between them. There are 15 residues in the CDR3. Per the germline V gene, CDR1 is SEHNR and CDR2 is FQNEAQ (reference sequence). The DNA for the CDR3 is TGTGCCAGCAGCCTCAGCGATAGCTCCTACAATGAGCAGTTCTTC. It encodes CASSLSDSSYNEQFF.

The chain links TRBV4-3 to TRBJ1-2, with a possible D match to TRBD1 (5 bases). The CDR3 is 14 residues long. Per germline, CDR1 LGHNA and CDR2 YSLEER. The V end lost 0 bases, the J end lost 4 bases, and 9 bases lay between the germline ends. The CDR3: CASSQDAGGYGYTF. As DNA, the CDR3 is TGCGCCAGCAGCCAAGATGCCGGGGGCTATGGCTACACCTTC.

This clone was detected a few times. J is TRBJ1-2 and V is TRBV4-3; no clear D gene. The V end lost 1 base, the J end lost 0 bases, and 9 bases lay between the germline ends. The CDR3 totals 15 residues. Per germline, CDR1 LGHNA and CDR2 YSLEER. The CDR3, as DNA: TGCGCCAGCAGCCAAGTAAAGTTAGCTAACTATGGCTACACCTTC. Its protein product is CASSQVKLANYGYTF.

As for this clone: At one end, the junction sequence differs from germline, possibly due to a read error. J is TRBJ2-7 and V is TRBV27, with a possible D match to TRBD2 (5 bases). Germline loops: CDR1 MNHEY, CDR2 SMNVEV (reference sequence). The CDR3 runs 13 residues. The CDR3 nucleotides read TGTGCCAGCAGTTTAGCTGTCTATTCGGCGGGTGACTTC. It specifies CASSLAVYSAGDF.

This chain links TRBV6-5 with TRBJ2-5; 8 nucleotides match TRBD2. CDR1 MNHEY and CDR2 SVGAGI come from the germline V gene. Trimming cost V 7 bases and J 4 bases; bases outside gene matches: 11. CDR3 length equals 15 residues. CDR3 nucleotide sequence: TGTGCCAGCACCCTAACGGGGGGGGGCAGAGAGACCCAGTACTTC. The encoded protein is CASTLTGGGRETQYF.

This rearrangement joins TRBV4-2 to TRBJ1-2; a possible D gene is TRBD1 (6 bases). Trimming removed 0 bases at V and 3 bases at J, with 8 bases between. The CDR3 is 14 amino acids. Germline assignment: CDR1 LGHNA and CDR2 YNFKEQ. CDR3 region: CASSQDRGDYGYTF. CDR3 in DNA: TGTGCCAGCAGCCAAGACAGGGGTGACTATGGCTACACCTTC.

This rearrangement joins TRBV30 to TRBJ1-2, with 7 bases that match TRBD1. V lost 0 bases, J lost 0 bases, and 10 bases stayed unmatched. Germline V gene sequence: CDR1 GTSNPN, CDR2 SVGIG (reference sequence). The CDR3 sequence is 17 residues long. The CDR3 loop reads CAWSVRDRGSANYGYTF. DNA of the CDR3: TGTGCCTGGAGTGTAAGGGACAGAGGAAGTGCTAACTATGGCTACACCTTC.